Below, 32 T cell receptor beta chains from the same sample are listed, as sequenced in a study of control samples from healthy donors and cancer patients. Sequenced by immunoSEQ multiplex PCR; TCRdb stores in-frame clones only, minus some. The data contain 100,000 to 150,000 clones, around 86% of them singletons. Sequencing used blood. Source of these receptors: a middle-aged man in good health.

As regards this clone: The sample holds other DNA sequences that translate to the same CDR3. The V gene is TRBV2, the J gene TRBJ2-7; D is possibly TRBD1 or TRBD2 (6 bases each). Germline V lookup: CDR1 SNHLY, CDR2 FYNNEI. Trimming removed 3 bases from V and 3 bases from J, with 15 bases in between. This CDR3 spans 15 amino acids. DNA for the CDR3: TGTGCCAGCAGTGAGGTGGGGGGCATAGGCTACGAGCAGTACTTC. Its translation is CASSEVGGIGYEQYF. Full variable domain (remainder filled in from reference TRBV2 and TRBJ2-7): EPEVTQTPSHQVTQMGQEVILRCVPISNHLYFYWYRQILGQKVEFLVSFYNNEISEKSEIFDDQFSVERPDGSNFTLKIRSTKLEDSAMYFCASSEVGGIGYEQYFGPGTRLTVT.

The chain joins TRBV7-8 to TRBJ2-7; the D gene is possibly TRBD1 (6 bases). V was clipped by 0 bases and J by 5 bases, with 11 bases between them. The CDR3 has 14 amino acids. Per the germline V gene, CDR1 is SGHVS and CDR2 is FQNEAQ. CDR3 sequence (DNA): TGTGCCAGCAGCTTAGCCGGGACACCCCACGAGCAGTACTTC. Translating gives CASSLAGTPHEQYF.

The sample holds a few counts of this clone. This chain uses TRBV10-2 with TRBJ1-6; 12 bases are a match to TRBD1. After removal of 6 bases from V and 3 bases from J, the junction contained 9 bases not matched to a gene. The CDR3 sequence is 18 residues long. Germline loops: CDR1 WSHSY, CDR2 SAAADI. As DNA, the CDR3 is TGCGCCAGCAGAGACCACGGGACAGGGGGCTTCTATAATTCACCCCTCCACTTT. Protein: CASRDHGTGGFYNSPLHF.

The chain is built from TRBV27 and TRBJ1-5; no definite D call. Germline V CDR1 and CDR2: MNHEY, SMNVEV (reference sequence). V gave up 5 bases and J gave up 7 bases, with 15 bases separating them. The length of the CDR3 is 14 residues. The CDR3 DNA sequence: TGTGCCAGCAGTCCATCGACTGTAAGACAGCCCCAGCATTTT. Residues: CASSPSTVRQPQHF.

The V gene is TRBV19, the J gene TRBJ1-1; D not resolved. V shed 2 bases and J shed 1 base, with 11 bases lying between them. Germline loops: CDR1 LNHDA, CDR2 SQIVND (reference sequence). The CDR3 is 15 amino acids. As DNA, the CDR3 is TGTGCCAGTAGTATATCTGAGACGACGAACACTGAAGCTTTCTTT. It specifies CASSISETTNTEAFF.

The V call is TRBV5-1, the J call TRBJ1-5; TRBD1 agrees at 9 bases. Trimming at V came to 4 bases and at J to 5 bases, leaving 7 bases not matched to a gene. CDR3 length: 15 amino acids. Germline CDR1 reads SGHRS; CDR2 reads YFSETQ. CDR3 region: CASSPTGGKYQPQHF. Written as DNA, the CDR3 is TGCGCCAGCAGCCCAACAGGGGGCAAGTATCAGCCCCAGCATTTT.

The chain employs TRBV7-2 and TRBJ1-5; possibly TRBD1 for D (5 bases). The CDR3 has 15 amino acids. Trimming left V 5 bases short and J 0 bases short, with 11 bases between. CDR1 is SGHTA and CDR2 is FQGNSA in the germline V gene. The CDR3 loop reads CASSGGAYSNQPQHF. In DNA form, the CDR3 reads TGTGCCAGCAGCGGAGGGGCGTATAGCAATCAGCCCCAGCATTTT. The complete variable domain, with remaining parts taken from reference TRBV7-2 and TRBJ1-5, reads GAGVSQSPSNKVTEKGKDVELRCDPISGHTALYWYRQSLGQGLEFLIYFQGNSAPDKSGLPSDRFSAERTGGSVSTLTIQRTQQEDSAVYLCASSGGAYSNQPQHFGDGTRLSIL.

The rearrangement uses TRBV29-1 and TRBJ1-3, with D possibly matching TRBD1 (6 bases). The ends were cut back, 7 bases at V and 0 bases at J, with 10 bases in the middle. The CDR3 consists of 13 residues. From germline, CDR1 is SQVTM and CDR2 ANQGSEA. This CDR3 reads CSGRQASGNTIYF. DNA of the CDR3: TGCAGCGGGCGACAGGCCTCTGGAAACACCATATATTTT.

This clone was recorded only once. The V call is TRBV29-1, the J call TRBJ1-2, with 9 nucleotides matching TRBD1. The germline CDR1 and CDR2 sequences are SQVTM and ANQGSEA. J gave up 4 bases and V 5 bases, and 5 bases lay outside the gene matches. The CDR3 has 13 residues. The CDR3: CSVLQGASYGYTF. The CDR3 region has the DNA TGCAGCGTTCTACAGGGGGCTAGCTATGGCTACACCTTC.

V is TRBV30 and J is TRBJ2-5, with D perhaps matching TRBD1 (6 bases). CDR3 length equals 13 residues. Germline V gene data show CDR1 as GTSNPN and CDR2 as SVGIG (reference sequence). Trimming took 8 bases from V and 1 from J, leaving 14 bases between them. The CDR3 region has the DNA TGTGCCGCCTACCGAGGGGGCCAAGAGACCCAGTACTTC. It translates to CAAYRGGQETQYF.

This clone appeared once. The V gene is TRBV5-8, the J gene TRBJ1-4; 8 bases are a match to TRBD1. Germline values: CDR1 SGHTS, CDR2 YDEGEE. This CDR3 is 18 amino acids long. V shed 4 bases, J shed 3 bases, and the junction held 14 bases outside the gene matches. CDR3 nucleotides: TGTGCCAGCAGCGCGGGACAGGTAGCGATCATGGCTAATGAAAAACTGTTTTTT. Encoded protein: CASSAGQVAIMANEKLFF.

V gene TRBV7-7 combines with J gene TRBJ1-1; a weak D match, TRBD1 (5 bases). Germline CDR1 and CDR2: SSHAT and FNYEAQ (reference sequence). This CDR3 is built from 13 residues. The V end was cut by 5 bases, the J end by 1 base, with 8 bases between. CDR3: CASSAQGNTEAFF. The CDR3 coding sequence is TGTGCCAGCAGCGCGCAGGGGAACACTGAAGCTTTCTTT.

The genes are TRBV9 and TRBJ2-2; D gene ambiguous. The germline V and J ends were trimmed by 0 bases and 2 bases, with 8 bases remaining between them. Germline CDR1 is SGDLS and CDR2 is YYNGEE. The CDR3 consists of 15 residues. CDR3 region: CASSVGARNTGELFF. The CDR3 DNA follows: TGTGCCAGCAGCGTAGGGGCCCGAAACACCGGGGAGCTGTTTTTT.

The rearrangement uses TRBV5-1 and TRBJ1-2, with unresolved D. The CDR3 has 12 residues. Germline CDR1 SGHRS, CDR2 YFSETQ. Trimming removed 4 bases from V and 5 bases from J, with 9 bases in between. The CDR3 sequence is CASSEVNYGYTF. The CDR3 DNA sequence: TGCGCCAGCAGCGAAGTGAATTATGGCTACACCTTC.

The chain is built from TRBV30 and TRBJ1-5; 7 bases are a match to TRBD1. The CDR3 totals 17 residues. Germline V CDR1 and CDR2: GTSNPN, SVGIG (reference sequence). V gave up 3 bases and J gave up 0 bases; unmatched junction bases: 11. The CDR3 is CAWRIAGGEYSNQPQHF. As DNA, the CDR3 is TGTGCCTGGAGGATTGCAGGGGGAGAATATAGCAATCAGCCCCAGCATTTT.

V usage is TRBV5-1 and J usage is TRBJ2-7, with TRBD2 as a possible D gene (6 bases). Germline CDR1 SGHRS, CDR2 YFSETQ. V was clipped by 2 bases and J by 3 bases, with 15 bases between them. This CDR3 contains 15 residues. CDR3 sequence reads: CASSFSGTEVYEQYF. CDR3 coding DNA: TGCGCCAGCAGCTTTTCCGGGACTGAAGTCTACGAGCAGTACTTC. The whole variable domain, remainder taken from reference TRBV5-1 and TRBJ2-7, is KAGVTQTPRYLIKTRGQQVTLSCSPISGHRSVSWYQQTPGQGLQFLFEYFSETQRNKGNFPGRFSGRQFSNSRSEMNVSTLELGDSALYLCASSFSGTEVYEQYFGPGTRLTVT.

This clone qualifies as medium-sized (0.01 to 0.1%). The J gene is TRBJ2-2, the V gene TRBV9; TRBD2 is a possible D gene (5 bases). CDR3 length equals 13 residues. The V gene's germline CDR1 is SGDLS and CDR2 YYNGEE. Trimming removed 3 bases from V and 7 bases from J, with 10 bases in between. For the CDR3, the DNA is TGTGCCAGCAGCGAGTCCGGGGTCGGGGAGCTGTTTTTT. This sequence encodes CASSESGVGELFF.

CDR3 region: CASSEWGRRQPQHF. CDR3 bases: TGTGCCAGCAGTGAATGGGGAAGGAGGCAGCCCCAGCATTTT. The chain joins TRBV2 to TRBJ1-5; the D is unclear. The CDR3 loop spans 14 amino acids. V was clipped by 2 bases and J by 7 bases, with 12 bases between them. Looked up from germline, CDR1 is SNHLY and CDR2 is FYNNEI.

The chain has TRBV30 and TRBJ1-6, with D maybe TRBD1 (6 bases). CDR1 and CDR2 from the germline V gene are GTSNPN and SVGIG (reference sequence). The ends were cut back, 8 bases at V and 10 bases at J, with 18 bases in the middle. The CDR3 runs 13 residues. CDR3 amino acids: CAGAGGFYSPLHF. The CDR3 bases are TGTGCCGGGGCGGGGGGCTTTTACTCACCCCTCCACTTT.

The chain is built from TRBV12-3 or TRBV12-4 and TRBJ1-1; D uncertain. The V gene lost 6 bases and the J gene lost 3 bases, with 8 bases spanning the gap. This CDR3 region has 12 residues. CDR3 DNA: TGTGCCAGCAGCCGGACTGACACTGAAGCTTTCTTT. It is translated as CASSRTDTEAFF.

This clone was counted only a few times. The chain carries TRBV30 and TRBJ2-7, with D perhaps assigned TRBD1 or TRBD2 (5 bases each). Germline loops: CDR1 GTSNPN, CDR2 SVGIG (reference sequence). This CDR3 region has 12 residues. V lost 5 bases to trimming and J lost 7 bases, with 15 bases between them. Here the CDR3 reads CAWGTSAREQYF. As DNA, the CDR3 is TGTGCCTGGGGGACCAGTGCTAGGGAGCAGTACTTC.

The chain joins TRBV29-1 to TRBJ2-1; TRBD1 matches at 7 bases. Germline CDR1 SQVTM, CDR2 ANQGSEA. After removal of 7 bases from V and 4 bases from J, the junction contained 7 bases not matched to a gene. This CDR3 comprises 13 residues. Written as DNA, the CDR3 is TGCAGCGAGAGGACAGGTCCGTACAATGAGCAGTTCTTC. Translated, it gives CSERTGPYNEQFF.

The chain uses TRBV3-1 (or the pseudogene TRBV3-2) and TRBJ1-5, with 9 bases fitting TRBD1. This CDR3 is built from 17 residues. The trim removed 1 base at V and 4 bases at J, leaving 8 bases unmatched. Germline assignment: CDR1 LGHDT and CDR2 YNNKEL (reference sequence). CDR3: CASSQVGGTGRNQPQHF. The CDR3 DNA reads as TGTGCCAGCAGCCAAGTTGGAGGGACAGGGAGGAATCAGCCCCAGCATTTT.

The chain employs TRBV27 and TRBJ2-7; possible D gene TRBD1, 7 bases. The CDR3 spans 16 residues. V was trimmed by 5 bases and J by 2 bases, leaving 19 bases between them. Germline CDR1 and CDR2: MNHEY and SMNVEV (reference sequence). DNA of the CDR3: TGTGCCAGCAGTGTTCAGGGGGGTTTAAGGACCTACGAGCAGTACTTC. Protein sequence: CASSVQGGLRTYEQYF.

The V and J genes are TRBV19 and TRBJ2-2, with no clear D. The length of the CDR3 is 13 residues. The germline CDR1 and CDR2 sequences are LNHDA and SQIVND (reference sequence). The ends were cut back, 0 bases at V and 4 bases at J, with 3 bases in the middle. The CDR3 loop is CASSIEGTGELFF. The CDR3 nucleotides read TGTGCCAGTAGTATAGAGGGCACCGGGGAGCTGTTTTTT.

The chain joins TRBV5-1 to TRBJ1-6; D remains ambiguous. The CDR3 extends over 14 amino acids. V gave up 0 bases and J gave up 5 bases, with 6 bases separating them. Germline V lookup: CDR1 SGHRS, CDR2 YFSETQ. CDR3 loop: CASSLEHNNSPLHF. The CDR3 DNA is TGCGCCAGCAGCTTGGAGCACAATAATTCACCCCTCCACTTT.

The sample holds a few counts of this clone. This chain connects TRBV25-1 to TRBJ2-7, with TRBD1 matching 10 bases. The CDR3 runs to 14 residues. J lost 5 bases, V lost 3 bases, and 4 bases had no gene match. Germline V gene data show CDR1 as MGHDK and CDR2 as SYGVNS. The CDR3 loop is CASSEGTGDDEQYF. Here the CDR3 DNA reads TGTGCCAGCAGTGAGGGGACAGGGGACGACGAGCAGTACTTC.

The V gene is TRBV29-1, the J gene TRBJ2-5, with 9 bases matching TRBD2. Germline V gene data show CDR1 as SQVTM and CDR2 as ANQGSEA. The CDR3 loop spans 14 amino acids. V lost 4 bases to trimming and J lost 3 bases; unmatched junction nucleotides: 6. CDR3: CSVGKRGAEETQYF. In DNA form, the CDR3 reads TGCAGCGTTGGTAAGCGGGGGGCCGAAGAGACCCAGTACTTC.

This clone occurred a few times. V usage is TRBV7-2 and J usage is TRBJ2-3; D call uncertain. Germline CDR1 is SGHTA and CDR2 is FQGNSA. The CDR3 sequence is 13 residues long. Trimming removed 1 base from V and 4 bases from J, with 6 bases in between. The CDR3 protein is CASSLVLADTQYF. CDR3 DNA sequence: TGTGCCAGCAGCTTAGTGCTGGCAGATACGCAGTATTTT. Filled out from reference TRBV7-2 and TRBJ2-3, the complete variable domain reads GAGVSQSPSNKVTEKGKDVELRCDPISGHTALYWYRQSLGQGLEFLIYFQGNSAPDKSGLPSDRFSAERTGGSVSTLTIQRTQQEDSAVYLCASSLVLADTQYFGPGTRLTVL.

V usage is TRBV7-2 and J usage is TRBJ1-3; the match to TRBD1 covers 7 bases. Per the germline V gene, CDR1 is SGHTA and CDR2 is FQGNSA. The CDR3 sequence is 15 residues long. V shed 5 bases and J 3 bases; nucleotides not matched to a gene: 7. In nucleotides, the CDR3 is TGTGCCAGCAGCGGTACAGGGGTAATTGGAAACACCATATATTTT. Its protein is CASSGTGVIGNTIYF.

The chain combines TRBV7-9 with TRBJ1-1; perhaps TRBD1 as D (5 bases). The CDR3 is 15 residues long. V was shortened by 1 base and J by 3 bases, with 12 bases between the two germline ends. The V gene's germline CDR1 is SEHNR and CDR2 FQNEAQ (reference sequence). In nucleotides, the CDR3 is TGTGCCAGCAGCTTAGAACCGCTGGGGGACACTGAAGCTTTCTTT. It yields the protein CASSLEPLGDTEAFF.

The table lists this clone with a count of one. J is TRBJ1-1 and V is TRBV5-6; TRBD1 aligns across 7 bases. The germline V gene encodes CDR1 SGHDT and CDR2 YYEEEE. The ends lost 4 bases at V and 0 bases at J; junction bases unmatched: 9. The CDR3 totals 16 residues. The CDR3 sequence is CASSRQGAWLNTEAFF. For the CDR3, the DNA is TGTGCCAGCAGCAGACAGGGAGCTTGGCTGAACACTGAAGCTTTCTTT.